This T cell receptor (beta chain) emerged from a study of T cell responses to AZD1222 COVID-19 vaccine. Generated by immunoSEQ multiplex PCR, the TCRdb table keeps only in-frame clones and is missing some. Among over 95,000 clones listed, about nine tenths were seen once. Germline loops: CDR1 LGHNA, CDR2 YSLEER. The ends were cut back, 0 bases at V and 3 bases at J, with 12 bases in the middle. CDR3 size: 15 residues. Broader study findings: Donors were largely white British and mainly female; clonal diversity was possibly underestimated.

As to this clone: Its antigen is unknown.

The sequence came from an adult in good health. The material was peripheral blood, obtained on day 0 of AZD1222 vaccination. The J gene is TRBJ2-7, the V gene TRBV4-3; weak D call: TRBD2 (6 bases). The DNA of the CDR3 is TGCGCCAGCAGCCAAGATTTTGGGACTCTCTACGAGCAGTACTTC. Protein: CASSQDFGTLYEQYF.